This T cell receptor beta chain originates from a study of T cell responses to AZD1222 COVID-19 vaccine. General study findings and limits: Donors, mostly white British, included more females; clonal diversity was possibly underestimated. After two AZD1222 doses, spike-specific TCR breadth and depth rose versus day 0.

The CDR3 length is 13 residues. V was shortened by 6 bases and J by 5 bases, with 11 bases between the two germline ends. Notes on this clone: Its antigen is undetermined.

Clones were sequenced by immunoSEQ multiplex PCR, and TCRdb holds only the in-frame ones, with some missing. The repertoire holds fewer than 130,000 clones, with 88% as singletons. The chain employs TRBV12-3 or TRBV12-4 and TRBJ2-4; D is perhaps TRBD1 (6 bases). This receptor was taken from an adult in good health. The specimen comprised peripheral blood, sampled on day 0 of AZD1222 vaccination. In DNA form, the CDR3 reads TGTGCCAGCAGGAAAGGACAGCAAAACATTCAGTACTTC. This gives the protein CASRKGQQNIQYF.